The 22 T cell receptor beta chains below were found in one sample sequenced in a study of molecular identifiers for immune sequencing clone quantification. Each CDR3 protein gets one entry after TCRdb re-called the PCR reads with MiXCR. Here the sample spans around 300,000 distinct CDR3 sequences, roughly 24% being singletons. Sequencing used naive CD8+ T cells from blood, with Jurkat cell RNA spiked in. As for subset: FACS-sorted CD8+CD4-CCR7+CD45RA+ naive T cells. The source of these receptors is a human donor in good health. Some libraries in this study had Jurkat cell RNA spiked in.

This clonotype showed up many times. The genes are TRBV6-5 and TRBJ2-3; D is unresolved. V lost 0 bases, J lost 0 bases, and 7 bases lay in between. Germline V CDR1 and CDR2: MNHEY, SVGAGI. This CDR3 has 15 amino acids. The CDR3 DNA reads as TGTGCCAGCAGTTACTCCCATACTAGCACAGATACGCAGTATTTT. It is translated as CASSYSHTSTDTQYF.

The chain recombines TRBV12-3 or TRBV12-4 with TRBJ2-3, with D perhaps matching TRBD2 (6 bases). Trimming removed 5 bases from V and 5 bases from J, with 20 bases in between. The CDR3 runs to 16 residues. CDR3: CASSPAPSAWGDTQYF. CDR3 DNA sequence: TGTGCCAGCAGTCCAGCCCCTAGCGCCTGGGGAGATACGCAGTATTTT.

This clonotype occurred once. This CDR3 is missing its conserved last phenylalanine or tryptophan, likely due to a read error. This CDR3 reads CSARALGLAGDEDTQYL. CDR3 nucleotide sequence: TGCAGTGCCCGAGCTTTAGGACTAGCGGGAGATGAAGATACGCAGTATCTT. This chain connects TRBV20-1 to TRBJ2-3; 13 nucleotides match TRBD2. The CDR3 is made up of 17 amino acids. CDR1 and CDR2 from the germline V gene are DFQATT and SNEGSKA (reference sequence). The ends lost 6 bases at V and 5 bases at J; junction bases unmatched: 14.

The chain has TRBV6-2 or TRBV6-3 and TRBJ2-2, with 11 bases lining up with TRBD1. Unmatched junction bases numbered 20, after V lost 4 bases and J lost 1 base. This CDR3 has 22 amino acids. CDR1 is MNHEY, CDR2 SVGEGT, per germline. Written as DNA, the CDR3 is TGTGCCAGCAGTTCTCTCACCGAGGTTGCTGGACAGGGGGCGGGGAACACCGGGGAGCTGTTTTTT. Its translation is CASSSLTEVAGQGAGNTGELFF.

The sample holds a few counts of this clonotype. The genes are TRBV27 and TRBJ2-7; D uncertain. This CDR3 is built from 11 residues. CDR1 and CDR2 from the germline V gene are MNHEY and SMNVEV (reference sequence). Trimming removed 5 bases from V and 5 bases from J, with 7 bases in between. Written as DNA, the CDR3 is TGTGCCAGCAGTAACAATGACGAGCAGTACTTC. It encodes CASSNNDEQYF.

The V call is TRBV18, the J call TRBJ1-1; perhaps TRBD1 as D (6 bases). The CDR3 loop spans 15 amino acids. Germline CDR1 reads KGHSH; CDR2 reads LQKENI. V lost 2 bases, J lost 4 bases, and 14 bases lay in between. The CDR3: CASSPTTGSGTEAFF. CDR3 nucleotides: TGTGCCAGCTCACCAACAACAGGGTCAGGCACTGAAGCTTTCTTT.

In its sample, this clonotype was seen many times. The chain uses TRBV7-9 and TRBJ1-4; no firm D call. Trimming removed 5 bases at V and 12 bases at J, with 13 bases between. CDR1 and CDR2 (germline): SEHNR, FQNEAQ (reference sequence). The CDR3 length is 12 residues. The CDR3 DNA sequence: TGTGCCAGCAGCGACGACAAGCTGGAACTGTTTTTT. Translated: CASSDDKLELFF.

On this clonotype: The junction differs from germline at one of its ends, possibly a read error. The chain combines TRBV7-9 with TRBJ2-1, with D perhaps given as TRBD1 or TRBD2 (5 bases each). CDR3 length: 18 residues. CDR1 is SEHNR, CDR2 FQNEAQ, per germline (reference sequence). CDR3 residues: CAGSPRPGTQDNYNEQFF. The CDR3, as DNA: TGTGCCGGCAGCCCGCGCCCCGGGACCCAAGACAATTACAATGAGCAGTTCTTC.

This clonotype was seen more than once but under ten times. V and J are TRBV7-9 and TRBJ1-4; TRBD1 matches 9 bases. This CDR3 comprises 15 residues. Trimming took 7 bases from V and 7 from J; bases not matched to a gene: 10. Germline assignment: CDR1 SEHNR and CDR2 FQNEAQ (reference sequence). The chain's CDR3 is CASTNSGTGTEKLFF. The CDR3 region has the DNA TGTGCCAGCACGAATTCCGGGACAGGGACTGAAAAACTGTTTTTT.

V usage is TRBV2 and J usage is TRBJ2-7; the D is unclear. From germline, CDR1 is SNHLY and CDR2 FYNNEI. The CDR3 has 14 residues. Trimming removed 3 bases at V and 2 bases at J, with 11 bases between. CDR3 residues: CASSEITPPYEQYF. The CDR3 DNA sequence: TGTGCCAGCAGTGAGATAACGCCGCCCTACGAGCAGTACTTC. The variable domain in full, completed from reference TRBV2 and TRBJ2-7, reads EPEVTQTPSHQVTQMGQEVILRCVPISNHLYFYWYRQILGQKVEFLVSFYNNEISEKSEIFDDQFSVERPDGSNFTLKIRSTKLEDSAMYFCASSEITPPYEQYFGPGTRLTVT.

The chain joins TRBV30 to TRBJ1-1; D may be TRBD1 (6 bases). CDR3 length: 15 residues. V was pared by 0 bases and J by 5 bases, with 16 bases between. The germline V gene has CDR1 GTSNPN and CDR2 SVGIG (reference sequence). CDR3 sequence: CAWSVLGEGGTEAFF. DNA of the CDR3: TGTGCCTGGAGTGTACTAGGGGAGGGGGGAACTGAAGCTTTCTTT.

This clonotype was detected many times. The germline gene is not matched at one end of the junction; a read error may be the cause. The J gene is TRBJ2-3, the V gene TRBV7-7, with D perhaps TRBD1 (6 bases). CDR1 and CDR2 (germline): SSHAT, FNYEAQ (reference sequence). This CDR3 comprises 14 residues. CDR3 in DNA: TGTGCTAGCAGCCCCGGACAGCCCACAGATACGCAGTATTTT. This sequence encodes CASSPGQPTDTQYF. Drawing the rest from reference TRBV7-7 and TRBJ2-3, the complete variable domain is GAGVSQSPRYKVTKRGQDVTLRCDPISSHATLYWYQQALGQGPEFLTYFNYEAQPDKSGLPSDRFSAERPEGSISTLTIQRTEQRDSAMYRCASSPGQPTDTQYFGPGTRLTVL.

This clonotype was seen ten or more times. The J gene is TRBJ2-7, the V gene TRBV6-4; D is ambiguous. In germline, CDR1 is MRHNA, CDR2 SNTAGT. V was trimmed by 2 bases and J by 4 bases, leaving 6 bases between them. This CDR3 is 12 amino acids long. CDR3: CASSDTRYEQYF. CDR3 DNA: TGTGCCAGCAGTGACACCAGGTACGAGCAGTACTTC.

The V and J genes are TRBV6-5 and TRBJ2-1; 8 bases line up with TRBD2. CDR3 length equals 12 residues. CDR1 is MNHEY and CDR2 is SVGAGI in the germline V gene. The CDR3 DNA is TGTGCTAAACGGGGGGGTGGTGTTGAGCAGTTCTTC. Protein product: CAKRGGGVEQFF.

A single count supports this clonotype. Just one base apart from a much larger clone, this may be a read error. The chain has TRBV5-1 and TRBJ2-7; D may be TRBD2 (5 bases). Germline V gene data show CDR1 as SGHRS and CDR2 as YFSETQ. The CDR3 consists of 13 residues. The CDR3 spells CAGSADYHYEQYF. The CDR3 nucleotides are TGCGCCGGCAGCGCCGACTACCATTACGAGCAGTACTTC.

The chain has TRBV11-2 and TRBJ2-2; D remains ambiguous. Trimming removed 0 bases from V and 6 bases from J, with 11 bases in between. The CDR3 loop spans 15 amino acids. CDR1 and CDR2 (germline): SGHAT, FQNNGV. The DNA for the CDR3 is TGTGCCAGCAGCTTAGAATTCCCGGACCCCGGGGAGCTGTTTTTT. This gives the protein CASSLEFPDPGELFF.

The chain combines TRBV5-3 with TRBJ2-7; tentatively, D is TRBD2 (6 bases). TRBV5-3 is designated an ORF whose function remains uncertain. Trimming removed 10 bases from V and 4 bases from J, with 18 bases in between. The CDR3 contains 13 residues. Written as DNA, the CDR3 is TGTGCCGGCAGCTTGGATGGGGGGTACGAGCAGTACTTC. Its translation: CAGSLDGGYEQYF.

Points on this clonotype: A clone one base away is much larger, so this may be a read error. V gene TRBV20-1 combines with J gene TRBJ2-7; 7 bases are a match to TRBD2. CDR1 DFQATT and CDR2 SNEGSKA come from the germline V gene (reference sequence). This CDR3 region has 13 residues. CDR3 sequence (DNA): TGCAGCCCAAGTGGGGGAGCGGGGTGCGAGCAGTACTTC. Translating it yields CSPSGGAGCEQYF.

V is TRBV4-2 and J is TRBJ2-7; 9 positions match TRBD1. Germline values: CDR1 LGHNA, CDR2 YNFKEQ. The length of the CDR3 is 16 residues. V lost 3 bases, J lost 2 bases, and 8 bases stayed unmatched. In nucleotides, the CDR3 is TGTGCCAGCAGCCATGGGGAGGACAGGGGACCCTACGAGCAGTACTTC. Encoded protein: CASSHGEDRGPYEQYF.

This clonotype was seen ten or more times. This rearrangement joins TRBV20-1 to TRBJ2-3; no reliable D call. V dropped 2 bases and J dropped 0 bases, with 12 bases sitting between them. Germline loops: CDR1 DFQATT, CDR2 SNEGSKA (reference sequence). This CDR3 has 15 amino acids. CDR3 amino acids: CSARSSRTSTDTQYF. For the CDR3, the DNA is TGCAGTGCTAGAAGCTCTAGAACCAGCACAGATACGCAGTATTTT.

In the case of this clonotype: One junction end does not reproduce the germline sequence, and a read error may be involved. The chain uses TRBV2 and TRBJ1-4; 11 bases line up with TRBD1. The CDR3 extends over 14 amino acids. Germline V gene lookup returns CDR1 SNHLY and CDR2 FYNNEI. The DNA for the CDR3 is TGTGCCAGCAGTCCGGGACAGGGGGAAGAAAAACTGTTCTTT. Its protein product is CASSPGQGEEKLFF.

The V call is TRBV27, the J call TRBJ1-4; D may be TRBD1 (5 bases). V dropped 4 bases and J dropped 3 bases, with 12 bases sitting between them. CDR1 and CDR2 from the germline V gene are MNHEY and SMNVEV (reference sequence). The CDR3 length is 15 residues. Here the CDR3 reads CASSSYLGANEKLFF. The CDR3 DNA reads TGTGCCAGCAGTTCCTACTTAGGGGCTAATGAAAAACTGTTTTTT.